The 10 T cell receptor beta chains listed next were all sequenced from one sample in a study of beta chain features in type 1 diabetes. Expressed TCRB transcripts were sequenced because the entire RNA isolate underwent reverse transcription. The repertoire was sequenced with immunoSEQ multiplex PCR; TCRdb's copy has only in-frame clones and lacks some. The table has under 450,000 clones, roughly 15% seen once. The sequenced sample consisted of naive CD4+ T cells from blood. The receptors were sampled from a woman in her late teens or twenties in good health.

In its sample, this clone was seen a few times. The V call is TRBV6-5, the J call TRBJ1-2; 9 bases are a match to TRBD1. This CDR3 has 12 residues. The junction had 3 bases not matched to a gene; V was cut back by 5 bases and J by 8 bases. Germline V gene data show CDR1 as MNHEY and CDR2 as SVGAGI. CDR3 bases: TGTGCCAGCAGTGGACAGGGGACGGGCTACACCTTC. It encodes CASSGQGTGYTF.

This chain joins TRBV5-6 and TRBJ2-1; 8 bases map to TRBD2. V was pared by 4 bases and J by 6 bases, with 6 bases of the junction left unmatched. Germline lookup yields CDR1 SGHDT and CDR2 YYEEEE. The CDR3 is 14 residues long. CDR3 protein: CASSQAGAGNEQFF. The CDR3 coding sequence is TGTGCCAGCAGCCAAGCGGGAGCGGGCAATGAGCAGTTCTTC.

This sequence joins TRBV30 and TRBJ1-1; D is possibly TRBD1 (5 bases). This CDR3 is built from 13 residues. V was shortened by 4 bases and J by 3 bases, with 12 bases between the two germline ends. Germline CDR1 and CDR2: GTSNPN and SVGIG (reference sequence). The CDR3 nucleotides read TGTGCCTGGACCTACCTCAGGGACACTGAAGCTTTCTTT. This gives the protein CAWTYLRDTEAFF.

The rearrangement links TRBV7-9 to TRBJ2-7; 7 positions agree with TRBD1. Unmatched junction bases numbered 9, after V lost 4 bases and J lost 0 bases. Germline V gene data show CDR1 as SEHNR and CDR2 as FQNEAQ (reference sequence). The CDR3 spans 16 residues. The CDR3 reads CASSSTDRDSSYEQYF. Here the CDR3 DNA reads TGTGCCAGCAGCTCAACTGACCGGGACAGCTCCTACGAGCAGTACTTC.

This clone came up a few times. The same CDR3 also results from other DNA sequences found in this sample. The chain couples TRBV9 to TRBJ2-7, with 13 bases fitting TRBD2. J gave up 4 bases and V 0 bases, and 1 base lay outside the gene matches. Germline V gives CDR1 SGDLS, CDR2 YYNGEE. CDR3 size: 15 residues. CDR3 coding DNA: TGTGCCAGCAGCGTAGGGACTAGCGGGAGATACGAGCAGTACTTC. Amino acid sequence: CASSVGTSGRYEQYF.

This clone has only a few counts. The chain has TRBV5-1 and TRBJ2-1, with 7 bases that match TRBD2. The CDR3 sequence is 16 residues long. Trimming took 4 bases from V and 6 from J; bases not matched to a gene: 13. Germline V gives CDR1 SGHRS, CDR2 YFSETQ. In DNA form, the CDR3 reads TGCGCCAGCAGCCCCGGGGGAGCGGGACTCTTCAATGAGCAGTTCTTC. This codes for CASSPGGAGLFNEQFF. Full variable domain (outside the CDR3, taken from reference TRBV5-1 and TRBJ2-1): KAGVTQTPRYLIKTRGQQVTLSCSPISGHRSVSWYQQTPGQGLQFLFEYFSETQRNKGNFPGRFSGRQFSNSRSEMNVSTLELGDSALYLCASSPGGAGLFNEQFFGPGTRLTVL.

A few counts support this clone. The genes are TRBV4-1 and TRBJ1-1; weak D call: TRBD1 (5 bases). CDR1 and CDR2 from the germline V gene are MGHRA and YSYEKL. The CDR3 runs to 16 residues. V was cut by 1 base and J by 5 bases, with 17 bases left in between. The CDR3 DNA reads TGCGCCAGCAGCCAAGTTCCGGGGGTGCGAGGGACTGAAGCTTTCTTT. Its protein is CASSQVPGVRGTEAFF.

For the CDR3, the DNA is TGTGCCACCAGCAGAGATCTTAGGGGGGAGCAGTACTTC. It specifies CATSRDLRGEQYF. J is TRBJ2-7 and V is TRBV15; TRBD1 might be the D (6 bases). Germline CDR1 reads LNHNV; CDR2 reads YYDKDF (reference sequence). CDR3 length: 13 amino acids. Trimming left V 0 bases short and J 7 bases short, with 10 bases between.

Note on this clone: The identical CDR3 is also encoded by other nucleotide sequences in the sample. The CDR3 reads CASSVGTSGIQETQYF. CDR3 coding DNA: TGTGCCAGCAGCGTCGGGACTAGCGGGATTCAAGAGACCCAGTACTTC. The chain is built from TRBV9 and TRBJ2-5; the match to TRBD2 covers 13 bases. V gave up 2 bases and J gave up 2 bases; unmatched junction bases: 3. This CDR3 region has 16 residues. Germline lookup yields CDR1 SGDLS and CDR2 YYNGEE.

This clone was picked up a small number of times. The J gene is TRBJ2-7, the V gene TRBV5-6, with 14 bases fitting TRBD2. From germline, CDR1 is SGHDT and CDR2 YYEEEE. V was clipped by 3 bases and J by 4 bases; unmatched bases: 3. The CDR3 is 15 residues long. CDR3 in DNA: TGTGCCAGCAGCTCGGGGACTAGCGGGAGTTACGAGCAGTACTTC. Encoded protein: CASSSGTSGSYEQYF.